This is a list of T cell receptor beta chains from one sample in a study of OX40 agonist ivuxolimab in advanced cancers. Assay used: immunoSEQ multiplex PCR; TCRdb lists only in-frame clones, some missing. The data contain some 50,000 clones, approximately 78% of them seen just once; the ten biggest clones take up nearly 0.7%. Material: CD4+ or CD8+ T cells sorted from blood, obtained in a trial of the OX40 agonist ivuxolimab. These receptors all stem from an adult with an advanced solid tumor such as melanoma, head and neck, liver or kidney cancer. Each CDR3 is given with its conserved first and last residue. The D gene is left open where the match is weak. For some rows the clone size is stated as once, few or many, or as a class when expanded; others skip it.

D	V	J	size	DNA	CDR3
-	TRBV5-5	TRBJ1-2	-	TGTGCCAGCAGCTCTAGTACATATGGCTACACCTTC	CASSSSTYGYTF
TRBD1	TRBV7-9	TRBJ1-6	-	TGTGCCAGCAGCCCGGGACAGGGCGAGATTAATTCACCCCTCCACTTT	CASSPGQGEINSPLHF
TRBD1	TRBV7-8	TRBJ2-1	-	TGTGCCAGCAGCTTTGAAGGGGTCAGGGGGAATGAGCAGTTCTTC	CASSFEGVRGNEQFF
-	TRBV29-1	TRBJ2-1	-	TGCAGCGTCGCCAGGGGCCATGAGCAGTTCTTC	CSVARGHEQFF
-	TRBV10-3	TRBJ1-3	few	TGTGCCATCAGTGACGAGGGGGACGCCTCTGGAAACACCATATATTTT	CAISDEGDASGNTIYF
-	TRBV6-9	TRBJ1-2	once	TGTGCCAGCAGTTCATTAGGGGGCTACACCTTC	CASSSLGGYTF
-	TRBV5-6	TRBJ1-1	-	TGTGCCAGCAGCCCACTAGGAGGCCGGAACACTGAAGCTTTCTTT	CASSPLGGRNTEAFF
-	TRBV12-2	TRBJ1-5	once	TGTGCAAGTCGCTTAGCGGGTAGGGACAGGGGGCGTCCCAATCAGCCCCAGCATTTT	CASRLAGRDRGRPNQPQHF
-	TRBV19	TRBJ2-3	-	TGTGCCAGTAGTATCGGAGGGACCACAGATACGCAGTATTTT	CASSIGGTTDTQYF
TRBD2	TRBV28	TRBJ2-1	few	TGTGCCAGCAGTTTGGGGCTAGCGGGGGGAAACAATGAGCAGTTCTTC	CASSLGLAGGNNEQFF
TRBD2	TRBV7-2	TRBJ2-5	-	TGTGCCAGCAGCTTATTGCCTAGCGGGTTACAAGAGACCCAGTACTTC	CASSLLPSGLQETQYF
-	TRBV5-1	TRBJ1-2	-	TGCGCCAGCAGCCGTGACGGAGCTAACTATGGCTACACCTTC	CASSRDGANYGYTF
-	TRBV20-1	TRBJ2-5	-	TGCAGTGTGTTAGGGATCGAGACCCAGTACTTC	CSVLGIETQYF
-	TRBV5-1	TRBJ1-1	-	TGCGCCAGCAGCGGGGGCTCTCGGGGCACTGAAGCTTTCTTT	CASSGGSRGTEAFF
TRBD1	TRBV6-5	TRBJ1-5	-	TGTGCCAGCAGTGGACGGACAGGGGGCGATCAGCCCCAGCATTTT	CASSGRTGGDQPQHF
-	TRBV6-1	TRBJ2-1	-	TGTGCCAGCAGTCCCCGGACCGACAATGAGCAGTTCTTC	CASSPRTDNEQFF
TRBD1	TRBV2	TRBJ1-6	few	TGTGCCAGCGGTGGAGGGACAGATAATTCACCCCTCCACTTT	CASGGGTDNSPLHF
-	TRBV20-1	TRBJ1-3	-	TGCAGTGCTAGAGCCCTAAACACCATATATTTT	CSARALNTIYF
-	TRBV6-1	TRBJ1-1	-	TGTGCCACACAAAGGGACCCCCTGGACACTGAAGCTTTCTTT	CATQRDPLDTEAFF
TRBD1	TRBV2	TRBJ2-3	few	TGTGCCAGCACCCGCGGGACAGGGTGGAGCACAGATACGCAGTATTTT	CASTRGTGWSTDTQYF
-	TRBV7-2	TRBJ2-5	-	TGTGCCAGCAGCTTAGCGCCGGGTAGGGAGACCCAGTACTTC	CASSLAPGRETQYF
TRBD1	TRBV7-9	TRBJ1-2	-	TGTGCCAGCAGCTTAATCTTCGACAGGGGGCTCTATGGCTACACCTTC	CASSLIFDRGLYGYTF
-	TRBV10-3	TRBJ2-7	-	TGTGCCACCACTCCGGGGCGCTCCTACGAGCAGTACTTC	CATTPGRSYEQYF